This entry is about one TCR beta chain. This CDR3 has 15 amino acids. The V gene's germline CDR1 is SNHLY and CDR2 FYNNEI. V shed 6 bases and J shed 0 bases, with 12 bases lying between them. The data originate from a study of blood T cell repertoires in COVID-19. Study-wide context: The United States, Italy and Spain were the sources of the acute and convalescent COVID-19 samples. Sample material is recorded as cDNA or gDNA derived from T cells, B-cell-depleted T cells, or PBMCs.

Data came from immunoSEQ multiplex PCR; TCRdb stores just in-frame clones and leaves some out. The data contain fewer than 250,000 clones, 88% of them singletons. J is TRBJ2-1 and V is TRBV2, with no clear D. This TCR was recovered from a woman in her 40s who had recovered from COVID-19. Sequenced: peripheral blood. CDR3 nucleotides: TGTGCCAGCAGGGAAAGACATCTCTCCTACAATGAGCAGTTCTTC. It encodes CASRERHLSYNEQFF. Filled out from reference TRBV2 and TRBJ2-1, the complete variable domain reads EPEVTQTPSHQVTQMGQEVILRCVPISNHLYFYWYRQILGQKVEFLVSFYNNEISEKSEIFDDQFSVERPDGSNFTLKIRSTKLEDSAMYFCASRERHLSYNEQFFGPGTRLTVL.